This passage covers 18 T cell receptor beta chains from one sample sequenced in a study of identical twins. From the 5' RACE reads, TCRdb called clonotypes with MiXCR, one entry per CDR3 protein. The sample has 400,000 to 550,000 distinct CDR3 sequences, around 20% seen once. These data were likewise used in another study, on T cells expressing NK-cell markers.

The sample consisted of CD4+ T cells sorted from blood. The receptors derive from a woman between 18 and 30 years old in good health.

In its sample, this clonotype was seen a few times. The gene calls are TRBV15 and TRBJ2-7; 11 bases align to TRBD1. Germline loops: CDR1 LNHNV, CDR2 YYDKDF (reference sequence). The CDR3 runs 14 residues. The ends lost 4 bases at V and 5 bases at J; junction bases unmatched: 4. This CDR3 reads CATSTRTGGDEQYF. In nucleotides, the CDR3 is TGTGCCACCAGCACACGGACAGGGGGCGACGAGCAGTACTTC.

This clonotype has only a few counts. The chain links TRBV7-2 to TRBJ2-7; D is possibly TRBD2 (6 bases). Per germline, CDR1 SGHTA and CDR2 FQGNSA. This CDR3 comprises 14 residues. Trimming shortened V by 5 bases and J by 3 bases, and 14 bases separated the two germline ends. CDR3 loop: CASSPGTVYYEQYF. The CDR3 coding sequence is TGTGCCAGCAGCCCCGGGACTGTATACTACGAGCAGTACTTC.

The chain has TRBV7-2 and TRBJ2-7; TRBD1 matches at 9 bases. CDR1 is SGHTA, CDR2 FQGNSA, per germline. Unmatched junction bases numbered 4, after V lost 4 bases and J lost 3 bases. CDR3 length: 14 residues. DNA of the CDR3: TGTGCCAGCAGCTCACGGACAGGGGACTACGAGCAGTACTTC. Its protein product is CASSSRTGDYEQYF.

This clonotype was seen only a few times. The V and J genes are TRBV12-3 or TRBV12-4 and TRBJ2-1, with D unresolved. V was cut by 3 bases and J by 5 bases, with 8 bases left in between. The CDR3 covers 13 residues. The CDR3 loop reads CASSFSRNNEQFF. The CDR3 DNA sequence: TGTGCCAGCAGTTTTTCCAGAAACAATGAGCAGTTCTTC.

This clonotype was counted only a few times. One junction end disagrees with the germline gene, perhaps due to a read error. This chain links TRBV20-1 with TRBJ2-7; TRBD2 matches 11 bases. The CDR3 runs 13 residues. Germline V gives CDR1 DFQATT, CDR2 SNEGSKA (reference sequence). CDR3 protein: CSPSSGGAYEQYF. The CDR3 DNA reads TGCAGTCCTAGTAGCGGGGGGGCCTACGAGCAGTACTTC.

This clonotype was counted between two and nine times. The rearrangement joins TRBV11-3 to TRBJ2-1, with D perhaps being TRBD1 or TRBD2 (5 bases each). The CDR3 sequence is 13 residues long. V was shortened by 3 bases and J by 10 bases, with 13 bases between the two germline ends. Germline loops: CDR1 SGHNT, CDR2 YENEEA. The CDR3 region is CASSLGPRGEQFF. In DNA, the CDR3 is TGTGCCAGCAGCTTGGGACCTCGGGGAGAGCAGTTCTTC.

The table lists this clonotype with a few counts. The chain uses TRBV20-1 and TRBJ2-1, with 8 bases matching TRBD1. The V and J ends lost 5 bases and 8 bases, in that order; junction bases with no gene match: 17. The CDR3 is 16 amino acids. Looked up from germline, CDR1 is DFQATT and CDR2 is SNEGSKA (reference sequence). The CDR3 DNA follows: TGCAGTGCTTCCACGACAGGGGCAACCGGGGCTCATGAGCAGTTCTTC. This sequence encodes CSASTTGATGAHEQFF.

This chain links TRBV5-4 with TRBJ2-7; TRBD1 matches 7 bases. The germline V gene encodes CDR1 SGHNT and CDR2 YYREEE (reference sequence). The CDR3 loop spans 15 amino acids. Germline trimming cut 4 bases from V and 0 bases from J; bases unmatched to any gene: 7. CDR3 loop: CASSTSDRSSYEQYF. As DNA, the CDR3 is TGTGCCAGCAGCACCTCGGACAGGAGCTCCTACGAGCAGTACTTC.

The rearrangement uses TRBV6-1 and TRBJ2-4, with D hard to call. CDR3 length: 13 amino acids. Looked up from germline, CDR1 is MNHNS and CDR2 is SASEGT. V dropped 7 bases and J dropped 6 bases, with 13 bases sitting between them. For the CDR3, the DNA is TGTGCCAGCAAGTCCGGACCAATAAACATTCAGTACTTC. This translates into CASKSGPINIQYF.

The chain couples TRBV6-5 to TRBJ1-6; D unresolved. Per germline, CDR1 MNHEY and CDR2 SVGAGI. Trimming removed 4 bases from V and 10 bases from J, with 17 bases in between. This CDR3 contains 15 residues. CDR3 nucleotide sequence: TGTGCCAGCAGTTCGCGTTACCGGCCTGCGTCACCCCTCCACTTT. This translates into CASSSRYRPASPLHF.

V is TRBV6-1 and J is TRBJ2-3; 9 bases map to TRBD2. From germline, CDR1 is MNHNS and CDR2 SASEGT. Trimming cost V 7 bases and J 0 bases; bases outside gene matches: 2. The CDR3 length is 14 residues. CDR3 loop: CASTSGGSTDTQYF. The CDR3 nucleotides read TGTGCCAGCACCAGCGGGGGGAGCACAGATACGCAGTATTTT.

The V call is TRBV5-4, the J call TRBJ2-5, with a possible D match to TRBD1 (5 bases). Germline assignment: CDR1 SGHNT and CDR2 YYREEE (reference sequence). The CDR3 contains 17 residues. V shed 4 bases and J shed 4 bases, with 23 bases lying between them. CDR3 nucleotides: TGTGCCAGCAGCGGCACAGGTGCCCCCTGGTCGGGAGAGACCCAGTACTTC. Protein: CASSGTGAPWSGETQYF.

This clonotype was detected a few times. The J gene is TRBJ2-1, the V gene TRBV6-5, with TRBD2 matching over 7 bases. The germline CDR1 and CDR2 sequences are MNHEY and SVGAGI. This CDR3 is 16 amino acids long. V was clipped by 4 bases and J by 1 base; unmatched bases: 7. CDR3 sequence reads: CASSSLLADSYNEQFF. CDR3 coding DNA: TGTGCCAGCAGTTCCTTGCTAGCGGATTCCTACAATGAGCAGTTCTTC.

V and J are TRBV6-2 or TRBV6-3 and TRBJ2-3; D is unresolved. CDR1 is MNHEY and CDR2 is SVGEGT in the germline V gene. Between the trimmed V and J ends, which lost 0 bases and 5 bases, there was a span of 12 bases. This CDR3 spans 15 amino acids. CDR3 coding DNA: TGTGCCAGCAGTTACTCGAGAGCCCGGGTAGATACGCAGTATTTT. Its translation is CASSYSRARVDTQYF.

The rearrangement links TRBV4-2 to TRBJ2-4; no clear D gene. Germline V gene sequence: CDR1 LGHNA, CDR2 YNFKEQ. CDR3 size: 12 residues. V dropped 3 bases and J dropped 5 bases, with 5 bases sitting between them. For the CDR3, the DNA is TGTGCCAGCAGCCATCAAGAAAACATTCAGTACTTC. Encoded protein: CASSHQENIQYF.

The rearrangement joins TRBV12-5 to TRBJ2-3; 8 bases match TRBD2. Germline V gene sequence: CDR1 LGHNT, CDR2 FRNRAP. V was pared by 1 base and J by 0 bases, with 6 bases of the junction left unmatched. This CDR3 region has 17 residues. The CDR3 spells CASGLGLAGTSTDTQYF. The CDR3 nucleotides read TGTGCTAGTGGTTTGGGTCTAGCGGGTACTAGCACAGATACGCAGTATTTT. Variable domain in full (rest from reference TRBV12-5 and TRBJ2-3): DARVTQTPRHKVTEMGQEVTMRCQPILGHNTVFWYRQTMMQGLELLAYFRNRAPLDDSGMPKDRFSAEMPDATLATLKIQPSEPRDSAVYFCASGLGLAGTSTDTQYFGPGTRLTVL.

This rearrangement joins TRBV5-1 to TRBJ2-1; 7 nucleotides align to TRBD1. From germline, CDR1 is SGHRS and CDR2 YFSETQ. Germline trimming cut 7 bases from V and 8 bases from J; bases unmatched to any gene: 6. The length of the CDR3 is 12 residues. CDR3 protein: CASRAGGYEQFF. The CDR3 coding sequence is TGCGCCAGCCGGGCAGGGGGTTATGAGCAGTTCTTC.

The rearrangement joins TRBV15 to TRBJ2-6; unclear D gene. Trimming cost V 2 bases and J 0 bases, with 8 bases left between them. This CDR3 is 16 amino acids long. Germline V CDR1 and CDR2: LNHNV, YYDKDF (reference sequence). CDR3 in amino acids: CATSRSRLSGANVLTF. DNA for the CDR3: TGTGCCACCAGCAGATCACGGCTCTCTGGGGCCAACGTCCTGACTTTC. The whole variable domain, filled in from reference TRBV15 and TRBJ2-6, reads DAMVIQNPRYQVTQFGKPVTLSCSQTLNHNVMYWYQQKSSQAPKLLFHYYDKDFNNEADTPDNFQSRRPNTSFCFLDIRSPGLGDTAMYLCATSRSRLSGANVLTFGAGSRLTVL.